This record concerns one T cell receptor (beta chain) sequence. In the original workflow: Reference gene primer amplification gave nucleated cell count estimates. Assay: immunoSEQ multiplex PCR; the TCRdb copy retains only in-frame clones and omits some. V, J and clone size are taken as reported in that table, and D and trimming were inferred from the DNA itself. The repertoire holds 90,000 to 110,000 clones, with more than 80% as singletons. Germline assignment: CDR1 LGHNA and CDR2 YSLEER. Trimming left V 4 bases short and J 0 bases short, with 10 bases between. The CDR3 covers 16 residues. This specimen belongs to a study of blood T cell repertoires in COVID-19. Whole-study context: The study drew acute and convalescent COVID-19 samples from the United States, Italy and Spain. PBMCs, B-cell-depleted T cells, or T cells provided the cDNA or gDNA that made up the material.

The source of this sequence is a woman between 70 and 85 years old with acute or convalescent COVID-19. The chain has TRBV4-3 and TRBJ1-6; a possible D gene is TRBD1 (5 bases). The sequencing sample was made of peripheral blood. This CDR3 is CASSPTDPSYNSPLHF. CDR3 in DNA: TGCGCCAGCAGCCCGACAGACCCCTCCTATAATTCACCCCTCCACTTT.